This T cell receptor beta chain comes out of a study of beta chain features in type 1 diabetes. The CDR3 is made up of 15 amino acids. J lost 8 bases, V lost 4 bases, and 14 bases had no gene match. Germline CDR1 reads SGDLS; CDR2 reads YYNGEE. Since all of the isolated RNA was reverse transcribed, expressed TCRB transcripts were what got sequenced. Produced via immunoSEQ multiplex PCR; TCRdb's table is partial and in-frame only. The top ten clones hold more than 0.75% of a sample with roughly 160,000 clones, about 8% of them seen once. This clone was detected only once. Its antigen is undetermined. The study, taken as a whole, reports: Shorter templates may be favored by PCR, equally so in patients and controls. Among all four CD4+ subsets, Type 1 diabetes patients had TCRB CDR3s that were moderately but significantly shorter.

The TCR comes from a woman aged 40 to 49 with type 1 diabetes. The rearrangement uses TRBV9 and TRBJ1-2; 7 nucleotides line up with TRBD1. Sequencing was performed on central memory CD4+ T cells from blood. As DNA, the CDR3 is TGTGCCAGCAGCCAGGGGGGTGCCAACCCGGGAGGCTACACCTTC. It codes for CASSQGGANPGGYTF.